This TCR beta chain was captured in a study of T cells after posttransplantation cyclophosphamide. Whole-study findings and limits: Donor CD8+ memory clones often dominated recipient blood repertoires at later times. TRB overlap between skin or GI tissue T cells and blood was limited. Recipient CMV seropositivity and CMV reactivation strongly tracked TRB clonality.

Sequencing was performed with immunoSEQ multiplex PCR; in TCRdb, only in-frame clones are kept and a portion is missing. Of some 54,000 clones listed, roughly 94% are singletons. In the case of this clone: Its cognate antigen is unknown.

V lost 3 bases to trimming and J lost 5 bases; unmatched junction nucleotides: 7. CDR1 KGHSH and CDR2 LQKENI come from the germline V gene. CDR3 size: 15 residues. Peripheral blood was collected from the related graft donor on the marrow donation day. The gene calls are TRBV18 and TRBJ1-5; 7 bases map to TRBD1. Specimen: PBMCs. This TCR derives from a woman aged 30 to 39 in good health and a related stem cell transplant donor. The CDR3: CASSPRQGRYQPQHF. In DNA, the CDR3 is TGTGCCAGCTCACCGCGACAGGGCAGATATCAGCCCCAGCATTTT.